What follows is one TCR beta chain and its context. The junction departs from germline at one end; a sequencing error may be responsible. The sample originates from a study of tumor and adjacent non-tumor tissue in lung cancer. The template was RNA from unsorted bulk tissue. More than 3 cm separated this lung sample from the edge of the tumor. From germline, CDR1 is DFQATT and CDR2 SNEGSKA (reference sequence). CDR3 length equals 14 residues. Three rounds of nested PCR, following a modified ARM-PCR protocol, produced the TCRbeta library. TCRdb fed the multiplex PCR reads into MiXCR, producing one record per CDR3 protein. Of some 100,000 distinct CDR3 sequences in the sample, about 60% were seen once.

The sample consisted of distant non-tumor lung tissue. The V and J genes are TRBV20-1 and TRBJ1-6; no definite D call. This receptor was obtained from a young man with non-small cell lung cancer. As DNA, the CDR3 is TGCGGTGCCCCGGGGAGCTCCCATAATTCACCCCTCCACTTT. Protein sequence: CGAPGSSHNSPLHF.